The 24 T cell receptor beta chains listed next were all sequenced from one sample in a study of blood T cell repertoires in COVID-19 (dated by TCRdb to about 2020). Library preparation used the immunoSEQ multiplex PCR assay. TCRdb carries this immuneACCESS record with in-frame sequences only. Its versions omit some clonotypes, under half of them owing to an unresolved V gene in the studies checked, with the rest unexplained. In this sample the table shows approximately 250,000 clones, around 90% of which occur a single time. The ten biggest clones cover about 3% of the sample. Source material: PBMCs or T cells enriched from blood (not recorded which). The receptors shown here come from a man aged 35-49 years who had been exposed to COVID-19.

The gene calls are TRBV5-1 and TRBJ2-7; perhaps TRBD1 as D (5 bases). The CDR3 has 13 residues. Trimming cost V 4 bases and J 5 bases, with 13 bases left between them. CDR1 and CDR2 from the germline V gene are SGHRS and YFSETQ. The chain's CDR3 is CASSPTVRDEQYF. The DNA of the CDR3 is TGCGCCAGCAGCCCGACAGTTCGGGACGAGCAGTACTTC.

This clone was picked up one time. V usage is TRBV25-1 and J usage is TRBJ1-6; D ambiguous. Trimming pared 3 bases from V and 11 bases from J, leaving 17 bases between. Looked up from germline, CDR1 is MGHDK and CDR2 is SYGVNS. The CDR3 is made up of 15 amino acids. The CDR3 loop reads CASSDGSGGRAPLHF. The CDR3 DNA sequence: TGTGCCAGCAGTGACGGCTCAGGCGGGCGGGCACCCCTCCACTTT.

The chain recombines TRBV16 with TRBJ2-2, with TRBD1 matching over 7 bases. The length of the CDR3 is 15 residues. Germline V lookup: CDR1 KGHSY, CDR2 FQNENV. With 7 bases clipped from V and 0 bases from J, the junction kept 5 bases outside the gene matches. CDR3 DNA sequence: TGTGCCAGCACAGAGGGGACAGCGAACACCGGGGAGCTGTTTTTT. This sequence encodes CASTEGTANTGELFF.

This chain joins TRBV5-1 and TRBJ2-7; D is perhaps TRBD1 (6 bases). Germline assignment: CDR1 SGHRS and CDR2 YFSETQ. The CDR3 has 13 amino acids. Trimming removed 4 bases from V and 4 bases from J, with 12 bases in between. CDR3: CASSEGVGYEQYF. As DNA, the CDR3 is TGCGCCAGCAGCGAGGGGGTCGGTTACGAGCAGTACTTC.

This clone was counted only a few times. This sequence joins TRBV19 and TRBJ1-4, with a weak D call TRBD1 (5 bases). Germline CDR1 is LNHDA and CDR2 is SQIVND (reference sequence). V was shortened by 6 bases and J by 8 bases, with 19 bases between the two germline ends. This CDR3 spans 15 amino acids. The CDR3 loop reads CASRPLGGVREKLFF. The CDR3 nucleotides are TGTGCCAGTAGACCCCTGGGAGGGGTCCGAGAAAAACTGTTTTTT.

The chain's CDR3 is CAWRQLSGNTIYF. The CDR3 nucleotides are TGTGCCTGGAGACAGCTCTCTGGAAACACCATATATTTT. This rearrangement joins TRBV30 to TRBJ1-3, with D hard to call. The germline V gene has CDR1 GTSNPN and CDR2 SVGIG (reference sequence). V was pared by 3 bases and J by 0 bases, with 6 bases between. The CDR3 extends over 13 amino acids.

V is TRBV19 and J is TRBJ1-1, with 8 bases fitting TRBD1. CDR1 is LNHDA, CDR2 SQIVND, per germline (reference sequence). V was clipped by 2 bases and J by 4 bases; unmatched bases: 6. CDR3 length: 15 amino acids. The CDR3 reads CASSISSGGGTEAFF. The CDR3 bases are TGTGCCAGTAGTATATCGTCAGGGGGCGGCACTGAAGCTTTCTTT. Full variable domain (remainder filled in from reference TRBV19 and TRBJ1-1): DGGITQSPKYLFRKEGQNVTLSCEQNLNHDAMYWYRQDPGQGLRLIYYSQIVNDFQKGDIAEGYSVSREKKESFPLTVTSAQKNPTAFYLCASSISSGGGTEAFFGQGTRLTVV.

The CDR3 sequence is CASSLPTTPPRKFFTEAFF. CDR3 sequence (DNA): TGCGCCAGCAGCTTGCCCACAACCCCACCTCGAAAGTTTTTCACTGAAGCTTTCTTT. The chain combines TRBV5-1 with TRBJ1-1; D not resolved. Germline values: CDR1 SGHRS, CDR2 YFSETQ. The germline V and J ends were trimmed by 1 base and 4 bases, with 26 bases remaining between them. The CDR3 extends over 19 amino acids.

The gene calls are TRBV27 and TRBJ2-1; 7 bases are shared with TRBD1. V dropped 5 bases and J dropped 2; count of bases not matched to a gene: 6. This CDR3 contains 15 residues. Germline lookup yields CDR1 MNHEY and CDR2 SMNVEV (reference sequence). CDR3 in amino acids: CASSRGGYPYNEQFF. The CDR3 coding sequence is TGTGCCAGCAGTCGAGGGGGCTACCCCTACAATGAGCAGTTCTTC.

This chain joins TRBV24-1 and TRBJ2-2, with D possibly matching TRBD1 (6 bases). The CDR3 spans 18 residues. Germline CDR1 is KGHDR and CDR2 is SFDVKD. Trimming took off 3 bases at V and 3 bases at J, with 19 bases between the two ends. CDR3 sequence (DNA): TGTGCCACCAGTGATATCTGGTCGGTCGAGGGGGACACCGGGGAGCTGTTTTTT. It translates to CATSDIWSVEGDTGELFF.

V usage is TRBV6-5 and J usage is TRBJ2-7; 7 bases align to TRBD2. V was clipped by 6 bases and J by 4 bases; unmatched bases: 9. The CDR3 has 14 amino acids. Germline V gene lookup returns CDR1 MNHEY and CDR2 SVGAGI. CDR3 region: CASRLQRDEYEQYF. In DNA form, the CDR3 reads TGTGCCAGCAGACTCCAGCGGGATGAGTACGAGCAGTACTTC.

The chain links TRBV28 to TRBJ2-7; possibly TRBD2 for D (6 bases). The CDR3 sequence is 15 residues long. The V end lost 7 bases, the J end lost 3 bases, and 19 bases lay between the germline ends. CDR1 and CDR2 from the germline V gene are MDHEN and SYDVKM. CDR3 in amino acids: CASTLFPGLSYEQYF. CDR3 nucleotides: TGTGCCAGCACCCTCTTCCCGGGACTGAGCTACGAGCAGTACTTC. Supplemented by reference TRBV28 and TRBJ2-7, the full variable domain reads DVKVTQSSRYLVKRTGEKVFLECVQDMDHENMFWYRQDPGLGLRLIYFSYDVKMKEKGDIPEGYSVSREKKERFSLILESASTNQTSMYLCASTLFPGLSYEQYFGPGTRLTVT.

The V call is TRBV6-5, the J call TRBJ2-3, with 9 bases matching TRBD1. With V trimmed by 5 bases and J by 4 bases, 4 bases remained unmatched. The V gene's germline CDR1 is MNHEY and CDR2 SVGAGI. This CDR3 spans 14 amino acids. CDR3 bases: TGTGCCAGCAGTAAGACAGGGGGTTCAGATACGCAGTATTTT. It is translated as CASSKTGGSDTQYF.

J is TRBJ1-6 and V is TRBV30; D not resolved. The CDR3 totals 13 residues. Trimming stripped 4 bases from V and 7 bases from J, with 11 bases between. Germline values: CDR1 GTSNPN, CDR2 SVGIG (reference sequence). The CDR3: CAWIRGVNSPLHF. As DNA, the CDR3 is TGTGCCTGGATCCGGGGAGTAAATTCACCCCTCCACTTT.

As regards this clone: Different DNA sequences within this sample yield the same CDR3. This chain links TRBV30 with TRBJ2-7; a possible D gene is TRBD2 (5 bases). Deletions cut 0 bases from V and 3 bases from J, with 6 bases between. The CDR3 is made up of 12 amino acids. Germline V gives CDR1 GTSNPN, CDR2 SVGIG (reference sequence). CDR3 DNA sequence: TGTGCCTGGAGTGTCAGCGGCTACGAGCAGTACTTC. The encoded protein is CAWSVSGYEQYF.

Points on this clone: At the DNA level, this CDR3 is encoded by other sequences in the same sample as well. V is TRBV4-1 and J is TRBJ2-2; tentative D call: TRBD1 (6 bases). CDR1 is MGHRA, CDR2 YSYEKL, per germline. CDR3 length: 15 amino acids. V lost 1 base, J lost 5 bases, and 11 bases lay in between. This CDR3 reads CASSQGGRGTGELFF. As DNA, the CDR3 is TGCGCCAGCAGCCAAGGGGGAAGGGGGACCGGGGAGCTGTTTTTT.

The chain is built from TRBV14 and TRBJ1-2, with a possible D match to TRBD1 (5 bases). This CDR3 has 14 residues. Trimming removed 0 bases from V and 5 bases from J, with 10 bases in between. CDR1 is SGHDN, CDR2 FVKESK, per germline. CDR3 coding DNA: TGTGCCAGCAGCCAAGATCGGGGGGTGTATGGCTACACCTTC. It codes for CASSQDRGVYGYTF.

V is TRBV30 and J is TRBJ2-1, with D perhaps matching TRBD2 (6 bases). With 4 bases removed from V and 7 bases from J, the gap between germline ends came to 14 bases. Germline lookup yields CDR1 GTSNPN and CDR2 SVGIG (reference sequence). The CDR3 length is 13 residues. CDR3 DNA sequence: TGTGCCTGGAACATGCGCCGGGAGAATGAGCAGTTCTTC. Translation: CAWNMRRENEQFF.

The chain carries TRBV20-1 and TRBJ1-5; D gene ambiguous. Germline V gene sequence: CDR1 DFQATT, CDR2 SNEGSKA (reference sequence). CDR3 length: 11 residues. The germline V and J ends were trimmed by 4 bases and 4 bases, with 5 bases remaining between them. CDR3 DNA: TGCAGTGCTACTTTGAATCAGCCCCAGCATTTT. Encoded protein: CSATLNQPQHF.

This clone was recorded once. The same CDR3 arises from other DNA sequences in this sample as well. The chain uses TRBV11-3 and TRBJ1-2, with D possibly being TRBD1 (5 bases). Germline lookup yields CDR1 SGHNT and CDR2 YENEEA. Between the trimmed V and J ends, which lost 1 base and 4 bases, there was a span of 13 bases. The length of the CDR3 is 15 residues. This chain's CDR3 is CASSLGVQGGYGYTF. The CDR3 bases are TGTGCCAGCAGCTTAGGAGTTCAGGGTGGCTATGGCTACACCTTC.

This sequence joins TRBV7-3 and TRBJ2-1, with 13 bases identical to TRBD2. J was trimmed by 4 bases and V by 5 bases; bases with no gene match: 5. There are 16 residues in the CDR3. Looked up from germline, CDR1 is SGHTA and CDR2 is FQGTGA. The CDR3 region has the DNA TGTGCCAGCAGCGCCGGGACTAGCGGGGATTACAATGAGCAGTTCTTC. This gives the protein CASSAGTSGDYNEQFF.

The V and J genes are TRBV3-1 (or the pseudogene TRBV3-2) and TRBJ2-1; 14 positions match TRBD2. V lost 4 bases and J lost 7; bases outside the gene matches: 6. CDR1 and CDR2 (germline): LGHDT, YNNKEL (reference sequence). The CDR3 has 16 residues. The CDR3 sequence: CASSPRGLAGGNEQFF. The CDR3 nucleotides read TGTGCCAGCAGCCCCCGAGGACTAGCGGGAGGAAATGAGCAGTTCTTC.

The chain combines TRBV5-1 with TRBJ2-1; 8 positions agree with TRBD1. The V gene end was trimmed by 2 bases and the J gene end by 6 bases; junction bases not matched to a gene: 16. Germline loops: CDR1 SGHRS, CDR2 YFSETQ. CDR3 length: 18 amino acids. The CDR3 region has the DNA TGCGCCAGCAGCTTTCGGGCTCTGGGACAGGTGTACGGCAATGAGCAGTTCTTC. This encodes CASSFRALGQVYGNEQFF.

The rearrangement links TRBV27 to TRBJ1-6; 10 positions agree with TRBD1. The CDR3 runs 14 residues. Germline-derived CDR1 and CDR2 are MNHEY and SMNVEV (reference sequence). The V segment lost 7 bases and the J segment 10 bases; nucleotides outside the gene matches: 7. As DNA, the CDR3 is TGTGCCAGCACCCGGGACAGGGGAGCCTCACCCCTCCACTTT. Protein product: CASTRDRGASPLHF.